The 13 T cell receptor beta chains reported below all come from one sample, sequenced in a study of Ad26.COV2.S vaccination and SARS-CoV-2 variants (dated by TCRdb to the early 2020s). The treatment or condition label for this specimen denotes: around 19 received Ad26.COV2.S at low or high dose, single or two shots; roughly five received placebo; per-sample allocation not given. For vaccine and placebo recipients, repertoires were sequenced using samples collected on day 63 after the first injection. Receptor libraries were prepared by the immunoSEQ multiplex PCR assay. Held by TCRdb, this immuneACCESS table contains in-frame sequences only and omits some clones. Under half of the omission traces to an unresolved V gene where checked; the cause of the rest is unknown. Present in this sample are some 300,000 clones, 70% to 90% of which were seen just once. The leading ten clones occupy approximately 1.9% of the sample.

Sequencing was performed on peripheral blood, taken in a trial of Ad26.COV2.S vaccine versus placebo. The origin of the receptors is a person between 18 and 59 years old who received the Ad26.COV2.S COVID-19 vaccine or a placebo.

The gene calls are TRBV6-1 and TRBJ1-6; D unresolved. Germline CDR1 and CDR2: MNHNS and SASEGT. Trimming pared 2 bases from V and 2 bases from J, leaving 7 bases between. There are 15 residues in the CDR3. DNA for the CDR3: TGTGCCAGCAGTGAAAGGGAACCCTATAATTCACCCCTCCACTTT. Its translation is CASSEREPYNSPLHF.

The V gene is TRBV6-2 or TRBV6-3, the J gene TRBJ2-3; 7 bases fit TRBD1. Looked up from germline, CDR1 is MNHEY and CDR2 is SVGEGT. After removal of 6 bases from V and 3 bases from J, the junction contained 9 bases not matched to a gene. This CDR3 is 15 amino acids long. The CDR3 nucleotides read TGTGCCAGCAGCAGGATCGACAGGGATACAGATACGCAGTATTTT. Translating gives CASSRIDRDTDTQYF.

The table lists this clone with a count of one. The V and J genes are TRBV11-2 and TRBJ1-2, with D possibly matching TRBD1 (6 bases). The germline gives CDR1 SGHAT, CDR2 FQNNGV. Deletions cut 5 bases from V and 7 bases from J, with 11 bases between. This CDR3 spans 12 amino acids. This CDR3 reads CASSPKGGGYTF. CDR3 DNA sequence: TGTGCCAGCAGCCCGAAGGGGGGTGGCTACACCTTC.

This chain links TRBV4-3 with TRBJ2-2; possibly TRBD1 or TRBD2 for D (5 bases each). Trimming removed 0 bases at V and 0 bases at J, with 11 bases between. The germline CDR1 and CDR2 sequences are LGHNA and YSLEER. This CDR3 is built from 17 residues. The DNA for the CDR3 is TGCGCCAGCAGCCAAGATTGGGGACGGACGAACACCGGGGAGCTGTTTTTT. This gives the protein CASSQDWGRTNTGELFF.

This clone was detected only once. The chain combines TRBV6-5 with TRBJ1-6, with no clear D. Germline CDR1 MNHEY, CDR2 SVGAGI. Trimming removed 0 bases at V and 8 bases at J, with 8 bases between. The CDR3 has 14 amino acids. The CDR3 here is CASSYSYGDSPLHF. Written as DNA, the CDR3 is TGTGCCAGCAGTTACTCGTACGGTGATTCACCCCTCCACTTT.

V usage is TRBV3-1 (or the pseudogene TRBV3-2) and J usage is TRBJ1-2, with D maybe TRBD1 (6 bases). Trimming left V 1 base short and J 4 bases short, with 16 bases between. CDR1 LGHDT and CDR2 YNNKEL come from the germline V gene (reference sequence). There are 16 residues in the CDR3. CDR3 in amino acids: CASSQVPYGGAYGYTF. As DNA, the CDR3 is TGTGCCAGCAGCCAAGTCCCCTACGGGGGGGCCTATGGCTACACCTTC.

The chain recombines TRBV29-1 with TRBJ1-2; D may be TRBD1 (5 bases). The CDR3 sequence is 14 residues long. Trimming removed 2 bases at V and 3 bases at J, with 13 bases between. The V gene's germline CDR1 is SQVTM and CDR2 ANQGSEA. DNA of the CDR3: TGCAGCGTTGAATCCCGGGACGGATACTATGGCTACACCTTC. Its protein is CSVESRDGYYGYTF. Supplemented by reference TRBV29-1 and TRBJ1-2, the full variable domain reads SAVISQKPSRDICQRGTSLTIQCQVDSQVTMMFWYRQQPGQSLTLIATANQGSEATYESGFVIDKFPISRPNLTFSTLTVSNMSPEDSSIYLCSVESRDGYYGYTFGSGTRLTVV.

The V call is TRBV29-1, the J call TRBJ2-3; 9 bases fit TRBD1. Germline CDR1 and CDR2: SQVTM and ANQGSEA. After removal of 6 bases from V and 2 bases from J, the junction contained 12 bases not matched to a gene. This CDR3 region has 16 residues. The CDR3 sequence: CSVLPYRDRATDTQYF. The CDR3 coding sequence is TGCAGCGTACTTCCTTACCGGGACAGGGCCACAGATACGCAGTATTTT.

On this clone: One junction end does not reproduce the germline sequence, and a read error may be involved. The V gene is TRBV7-7, the J gene TRBJ2-5; TRBD2 aligns across 10 bases. The CDR3 consists of 15 residues. The germline CDR1 and CDR2 sequences are SSHAT and FNYEAQ (reference sequence). Here the CDR3 reads CASSLKRGGQETQYF. Here the CDR3 DNA reads TGTGCTAGCAGCCTAAAGCGGGGGGGCCAAGAGACCCAGTACTTC.

This clone has a handful of counts. This chain uses TRBV7-2 with TRBJ2-7; D not resolved. This CDR3 has 13 amino acids. V was cut by 2 bases and J by 3 bases, with 8 bases left in between. Germline CDR1 is SGHTA and CDR2 is FQGNSA. CDR3: CASSLSASYEQYF. DNA for the CDR3: TGTGCCAGCAGCTTAAGCGCCAGCTACGAGCAGTACTTC. Variable domain in full (rest from reference TRBV7-2 and TRBJ2-7): GAGVSQSPSNKVTEKGKDVELRCDPISGHTALYWYRQSLGQGLEFLIYFQGNSAPDKSGLPSDRFSAERTGGSVSTLTIQRTQQEDSAVYLCASSLSASYEQYFGPGTRLTVT.

The CDR3 protein is CASSYLGLGGYTF. CDR3 DNA: TGTGCCAGCAGTTATTTGGGACTGGGGGGCTACACCTTC. The chain employs TRBV6-6 and TRBJ1-2, with TRBD1 as a possible D gene (5 bases). Germline V gene lookup returns CDR1 MNHNY and CDR2 SVGAGI (reference sequence). V lost 3 bases and J lost 8, with 13 bases in between. CDR3 length equals 13 residues.

This rearrangement joins TRBV18 to TRBJ2-3, with 8 bases that match TRBD2. Germline CDR1 KGHSH, CDR2 LQKENI. V lost 3 bases, J lost 1 base, and 3 bases stayed unmatched. The CDR3 is 15 residues long. The CDR3 is CASSPAGGRTDTQYF. CDR3 coding DNA: TGTGCCAGCTCACCGGCGGGGGGACGCACAGATACGCAGTATTTT.

This clone has more than one count but fewer than ten. The J gene is TRBJ1-1, the V gene TRBV10-3, with D maybe TRBD1 (6 bases). This CDR3 comprises 14 residues. Germline-derived CDR1 and CDR2 are ENHRY and SYGVKD. V shed 5 bases and J shed 3 bases, with 13 bases lying between them. The CDR3 sequence is CAISQERGYTEAFF. CDR3 nucleotides: TGTGCCATCAGTCAAGAAAGGGGGTACACTGAAGCTTTCTTT.